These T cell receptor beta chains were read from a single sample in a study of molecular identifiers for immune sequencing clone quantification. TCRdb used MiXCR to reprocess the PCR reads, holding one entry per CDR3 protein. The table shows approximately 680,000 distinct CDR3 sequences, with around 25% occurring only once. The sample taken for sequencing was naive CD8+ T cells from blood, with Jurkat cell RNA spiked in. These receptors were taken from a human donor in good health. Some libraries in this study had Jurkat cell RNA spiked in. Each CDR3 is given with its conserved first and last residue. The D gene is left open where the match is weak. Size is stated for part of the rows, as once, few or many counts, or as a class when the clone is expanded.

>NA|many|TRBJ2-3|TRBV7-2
CASSLVTGVLGTDTQYF
TGTGCCAGCAGCTTGGTTACGGGGGTCCTCGGCACAGATACGCAGTATTTT
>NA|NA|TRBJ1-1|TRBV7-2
CASSLAQGQNTEAFF
TGTGCCAGCAGCTTGGCCCAGGGGCAGAACACTGAAGCTTTCTTT
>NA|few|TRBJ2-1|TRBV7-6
CASSPGDSYYNEQFF
TGTGCCAGCAGCCCCGGGGACTCCTACTACAATGAGCAGTTCTTC
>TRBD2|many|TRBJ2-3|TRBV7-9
CASSPSSGGSREQYF
TGTGCCAGCAGTCCCTCTAGCGGGGGGTCTCGGGAGCAGTATTTT
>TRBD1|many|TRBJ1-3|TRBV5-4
CASSLQGAGNTIYF
TGTGCCAGCAGCTTGCAGGGGGCTGGAAACACCATATATTTT
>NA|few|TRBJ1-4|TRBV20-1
CSAREPGRADPFGTNEKLFF
TGCAGTGCTAGGGAGCCCGGGAGAGCAGACCCGTTTGGAACTAATGAAAAACTGTTTTTT
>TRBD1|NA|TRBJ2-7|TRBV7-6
CASGLSGTGVSYEQYF
TGTGCCAGCGGCTTATCCGGGACAGGGGTTTCCTACGAGCAGTACTTC
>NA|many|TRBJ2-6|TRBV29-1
CSVVAPGANVLTF
TGCAGCGTTGTAGCCCCTGGGGCCAACGTCCTGACTTTC
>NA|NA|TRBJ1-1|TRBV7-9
CASSLVSGRGGFF
TGTGCCAGCAGCTTAGTTTCGGGCCGTGGGGGTTTCTTT
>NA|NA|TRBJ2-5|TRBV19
CASSINGNQETQYF
TGTGCCAGTAGTATAAACGGCAACCAAGAGACCCAGTACTTC
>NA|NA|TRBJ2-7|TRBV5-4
CASSGDNIYEQYF
TGTGCCAGCAGCGGGGACAACATCTACGAGCAGTACTTC
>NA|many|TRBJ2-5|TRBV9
CASSESPGTQETQYF
TGTGCCAGCAGCGAGAGCCCCGGGACCCAAGAGACCCAGTACTTC
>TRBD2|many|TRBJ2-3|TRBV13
CASSPVGLAGGYTQYF
TGTGCCAGCAGCCCCGTGGGACTAGCGGGGGGTTATACGCAGTATTTT
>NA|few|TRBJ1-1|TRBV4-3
CASSQGSGGYTEAFF
TGCGCCAGCAGCCAAGGGTCCGGGGGGTACACTGAAGCTTTCTTT
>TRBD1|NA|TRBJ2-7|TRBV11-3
CASSRRGPGQGSYEQYF
TGTGCCAGCAGCCGCCGAGGACCGGGACAGGGCTCCTACGAGCAGTACTTC
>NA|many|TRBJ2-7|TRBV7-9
CASSGLESSYEQYF
TGTGCCAGCTCCGGGCTAGAGAGCTCCTACGAGCAGTACTTC
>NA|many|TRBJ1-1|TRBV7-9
CASSPRHPEAFF
TGTGCCAGCAGCCCGCGACATCCTGAAGCTTTCTTT
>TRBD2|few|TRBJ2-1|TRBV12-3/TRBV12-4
CASSLVPSGSYEQFF
TGTGCCAGCAGTTTAGTTCCTAGCGGGAGCTATGAGCAGTTCTTC
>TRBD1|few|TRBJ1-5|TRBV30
CAWNTDRGRQPQHF
TGTGCCTGGAATACCGACAGGGGGCGACAGCCCCAGCATTTT
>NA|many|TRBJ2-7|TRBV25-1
CASSEGRGYEQYF
TGTGCCAGCAGTGAAGGACGGGGCTACGAGCAGTACTTC
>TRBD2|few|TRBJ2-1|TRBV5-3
CASSTSDTGGLGNEQFF
TGTGCCAGCAGCACCTCCGATACGGGAGGGCTTGGCAATGAGCAGTTCTTC
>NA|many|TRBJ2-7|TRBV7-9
CASSSTPDRTAYEQYF
TGTGCCAGCAGCTCAACGCCGGACAGAACCGCCTACGAGCAGTACTTC
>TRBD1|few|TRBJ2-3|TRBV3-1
CASSQDLWDRNTDTQYF
TGTGCCAGCAGCCAAGACCTTTGGGACAGGAACACAGATACGCAGTATTTT
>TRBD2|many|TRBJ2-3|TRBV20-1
CSARSGRARLSDTQYF
TGCAGTGCTAGAAGCGGGAGGGCAAGGCTTTCAGATACGCAGTATTTT
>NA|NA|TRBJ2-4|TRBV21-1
CAGESRGAKDIQYF
TGTGCCGGAGAGTCAAGAGGGGCCAAAGACATTCAGTACTTC
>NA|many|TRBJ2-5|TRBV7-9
CASSSPTSAETQYF
TGTGCCAGCAGCTCACCAACTAGTGCAGAGACCCAGTACTTC
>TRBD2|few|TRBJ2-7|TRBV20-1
CSARKLAGGYEQYF
TGCAGTGCTAGAAAACTAGCGGGAGGTTACGAGCAGTACTTC
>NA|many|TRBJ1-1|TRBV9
CASSVAGAGTEAFF
TGTGCCAGCAGCGTAGCAGGGGCCGGCACTGAAGCTTTCTTT
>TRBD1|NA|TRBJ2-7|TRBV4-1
CARRQAPGQGTYEQYF
TGCGCCCGCCGCCAAGCCCCGGGACAGGGTACCTACGAGCAGTACTTC
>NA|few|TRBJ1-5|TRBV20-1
CSAGQPQHF
TGCAGTGCGGGTCAGCCCCAGCATTTT